This T cell receptor (beta chain) came from a study of tumor-infiltrating lymphocytes in localized non-small cell lung cancer. Study overall: Each patient gave resected tumor and non-adjacent uninvolved lung tissue. Study results and caveats: Different pieces of the same tissue were used for each assay.

The method was immunoSEQ multiplex PCR; TCRdb's version includes in-frame clones alone and lacks a portion of them. The table lists 15,000 to 20,000 clones, around 78% of them singletons, with approximately 5.4% in the top ten. This clone was found a few times. Its antigen is unknown. This sequence originates from a human donor with non-small cell lung cancer. Sequences were obtained from lung tumor tissue.

CDR3: CASRPGTGARYNYGYTF. The CDR3 nucleotides are TGTGCCAGCAGACCAGGGACAGGGGCGAGGTATAACTATGGCTACACCTTC. This chain connects TRBV5-4 to TRBJ1-2, with 10 positions matching TRBD1. The V gene's germline CDR1 is SGHNT and CDR2 YYREEE (reference sequence). The CDR3 length is 17 residues. Unmatched junction bases numbered 11, after V lost 5 bases and J lost 1 base.